These T cell receptor beta chains were read from a single sample in a study of CD8 T cells in ankylosing spondylitis. TCRdb reprocessed the 5' RACE reads via MiXCR and lists one record per CDR3 protein. The sample lists about 420,000 distinct CDR3 sequences; 20% to 25% were seen once. Input material: blood, either unsorted or a sorted T cell fraction (not recorded which). The receptors derive from a male donor with ankylosing spondylitis. CDR3s leave out the opening cysteine and the closing phenylalanine or tryptophan. D genes are given only for firm matches.

J: TRBJ1-2
V: TRBV10-3
D: TRBD1
CDR3: AISATGDGYT

J: TRBJ2-7
V: TRBV10-2
D: TRBD2
CDR3: ASSDWGLAGGYEQY

J: TRBJ2-1
V: TRBV12-5
D: TRBD2
CDR3: ASAQTSGRLGEQF

J: TRBJ2-1
V: TRBV7-6
D: -
CDR3: ASSLVRDGDYNEQF

J: TRBJ1-5
V: TRBV7-2
D: -
CDR3: ASSLSGGVNQPQH

J: TRBJ2-7
V: TRBV11-2
D: TRBD2
CDR3: ASSQRGAYEQY

J: TRBJ2-2
V: TRBV6-5
D: TRBD1
CDR3: ASSYSSDRGKAVTGELF

J: TRBJ2-1
V: TRBV28
D: -
CDR3: ASSLTSVAGTGNEQF

J: TRBJ1-4
V: TRBV6-6
D: -
CDR3: ASTSGSSKLF

J: TRBJ2-1
V: TRBV7-3
D: TRBD2
CDR3: ASSLTGTSGSSEQF

J: TRBJ1-2
V: TRBV7-9
D: -
CDR3: ASSFLAPANYGYT

J: TRBJ2-1
V: TRBV20-1
D: TRBD2
CDR3: SAPLAGSYNEQF

J: TRBJ1-1
V: TRBV5-1
D: -
CDR3: ASSFRVGSTEAF